Listed below are T cell receptor beta chains from one sample, sequenced in a study of blood T cells in healthy people across ages. TCRdb processed the 5' RACE reads anew with MiXCR; each CDR3 protein has one entry. The profile shows about 780,000 distinct CDR3 sequences, more than 35% of them singletons. Sequenced: blood. Every receptor here comes from a man of 80 years or more in good health. Both conserved end residues are part of each CDR3. Fields, in order: V gene, D gene, clone size, J gene, CDR3 protein, CDR3 DNA. A D gene is named only where the DNA matches it firmly. Size tells how often a clone was seen (once, few, many) or the class of an expanded clone, and some rows leave it out.

v_gene: TRBV20-1; d_gene: -; abundance: -; j_gene: TRBJ2-5; CDR3aa: CSARGIYSAYLGETQYF; CDR3nt: TGCAGTGCTAGGGGGATATATAGCGCCTACCTCGGAGAGACCCAGTACTTC
v_gene: TRBV18; d_gene: -; abundance: -; j_gene: TRBJ2-5; CDR3aa: CASSPGEYQETQYF; CDR3nt: TGTGCCAGCTCACCGGGCGAATACCAAGAGACCCAGTACTTC
v_gene: TRBV7-2; d_gene: -; abundance: few; j_gene: TRBJ2-3; CDR3aa: CASSLELVADTQYF; CDR3nt: TGTGCCAGCAGCTTGGAACTAGTGGCAGATACGCAGTATTTT
v_gene: TRBV27; d_gene: -; abundance: few; j_gene: TRBJ2-2; CDR3aa: CASSFDVVGSLGTGELFF; CDR3nt: TGTGCCAGCAGTTTTGATGTTGTAGGGAGTTTGGGTACCGGGGAGCTGTTTTTT
v_gene: TRBV5-1; d_gene: TRBD1; abundance: -; j_gene: TRBJ2-4; CDR3aa: CASSRDRMNIQYF; CDR3nt: TGCGCCAGCAGTCGGGACAGGATGAACATTCAGTACTTC
v_gene: TRBV15; d_gene: TRBD1; abundance: -; j_gene: TRBJ1-6; CDR3aa: CATSRSRKDRNNSPLHF; CDR3nt: TGTGCCACCAGCAGATCCCGGAAGGACAGGAATAATTCACCCCTCCACTTT
v_gene: TRBV27; d_gene: -; abundance: -; j_gene: TRBJ2-7; CDR3aa: CASRRRAFYEQYF; CDR3nt: TGTGCCAGCAGGCGGCGGGCTTTCTACGAGCAGTACTTC
v_gene: TRBV20-1; d_gene: -; abundance: -; j_gene: TRBJ2-4; CDR3aa: CSASSGEPGNIQYF; CDR3nt: TGCAGTGCTAGTAGTGGCGAACCGGGAAACATTCAGTACTTC
v_gene: TRBV9; d_gene: -; abundance: few; j_gene: TRBJ2-2; CDR3aa: CASSVRLGTGELFF; CDR3nt: TGTGCCAGCAGCGTTCGTCTTGGGACCGGGGAGCTGTTTTTT
v_gene: TRBV20-1; d_gene: -; abundance: few; j_gene: TRBJ2-7; CDR3aa: CSASPGHGSSYNEQYF; CDR3nt: TGCAGTGCTAGCCCAGGACATGGTAGCTCCTACAATGAGCAGTACTTC
v_gene: TRBV7-3; d_gene: -; abundance: -; j_gene: TRBJ2-6; CDR3aa: CASSPRISGANVLTF; CDR3nt: TGTGCCAGCAGCCCCCGGATATCTGGGGCCAACGTCCTGACTTTC
v_gene: TRBV5-1; d_gene: TRBD1; abundance: -; j_gene: TRBJ1-1; CDR3aa: CASSLQGSEAFF; CDR3nt: TGCGCCAGCAGCTTACAGGGGAGTGAAGCTTTCTTT
v_gene: TRBV15; d_gene: -; abundance: many; j_gene: TRBJ1-1; CDR3aa: CATSRDLRVTEAFF; CDR3nt: TGTGCCACCAGCAGAGATCTGAGGGTTACTGAAGCTTTCTTT
v_gene: TRBV5-1; d_gene: -; abundance: -; j_gene: TRBJ2-1; CDR3aa: CASSLGLGEDEQFF; CDR3nt: TGCGCCAGCAGCTTGGGTCTGGGGGAAGATGAGCAGTTCTTC
v_gene: TRBV5-5; d_gene: -; abundance: -; j_gene: TRBJ2-3; CDR3aa: CASSWGSGDTQYF; CDR3nt: TGTGCCAGCAGCTGGGGTTCTGGGGATACGCAGTATTTT
v_gene: TRBV20-1; d_gene: -; abundance: few; j_gene: TRBJ2-5; CDR3aa: CSARYDSRRTQYF; CDR3nt: TGCAGTGCTAGATACGACAGTAGACGGACCCAGTACTTC
v_gene: TRBV12-3/TRBV12-4; d_gene: -; abundance: many; j_gene: TRBJ1-6; CDR3aa: CASSLTRSPLHF; CDR3nt: TGTGCCAGCAGTCTTACACGATCACCCCTCCACTTT
v_gene: TRBV29-1; d_gene: -; abundance: -; j_gene: TRBJ1-2; CDR3aa: CSVRDLDGYTF; CDR3nt: TGCAGCGTTAGGGACTTGGATGGCTACACCTTC
v_gene: TRBV20-1; d_gene: TRBD1; abundance: -; j_gene: TRBJ1-1; CDR3aa: CSALTGRNTEAFF; CDR3nt: TGCAGTGCTCTGACAGGGAGGAACACTGAAGCTTTCTTT
v_gene: TRBV7-7; d_gene: -; abundance: few; j_gene: TRBJ2-7; CDR3aa: CASSYRQAYEQYF; CDR3nt: TGTGCCAGCAGCTACAGACAAGCCTACGAGCAGTACTTC
v_gene: TRBV6-2/TRBV6-3; d_gene: TRBD2; abundance: -; j_gene: TRBJ2-3; CDR3aa: CASRIAGGVSDTQYF; CDR3nt: TGTGCCAGCAGGATAGCGGGAGGAGTATCAGATACGCAGTATTTT
v_gene: TRBV20-1; d_gene: -; abundance: few; j_gene: TRBJ2-1; CDR3aa: CSAPLGLSRTHEQFF; CDR3nt: TGCAGTGCTCCCCTAGGACTATCCCGTACCCATGAGCAGTTCTTC
v_gene: TRBV5-1; d_gene: TRBD1; abundance: -; j_gene: TRBJ1-2; CDR3aa: CASSPGPANRDRGLGGYTF; CDR3nt: TGCGCCAGCAGCCCTGGTCCCGCTAACCGGGACAGGGGGCTTGGAGGCTACACCTTC
v_gene: TRBV7-3; d_gene: TRBD2; abundance: -; j_gene: TRBJ2-5; CDR3aa: CASSSGTGGSLQETQYF; CDR3nt: TGTGCCAGCAGCTCCGGGACTGGCGGGAGCCTCCAAGAGACCCAGTACTTC
v_gene: TRBV24-1; d_gene: -; abundance: -; j_gene: TRBJ2-1; CDR3aa: CATSDDYYEQFF; CDR3nt: TGTGCCACCAGTGACGACTATTATGAGCAGTTCTTC
v_gene: TRBV30; d_gene: -; abundance: once; j_gene: TRBJ2-4; CDR3aa: CAWTGLAKNIQYF; CDR3nt: TGTGCCTGGACAGGGTTAGCCAAAAACATTCAGTACTTC
v_gene: TRBV4-2; d_gene: -; abundance: -; j_gene: TRBJ1-5; CDR3aa: CASSQGTDRDQPQHF; CDR3nt: TGTGCCAGCAGCCAAGGGACAGACCGTGATCAGCCCCAGCATTTT